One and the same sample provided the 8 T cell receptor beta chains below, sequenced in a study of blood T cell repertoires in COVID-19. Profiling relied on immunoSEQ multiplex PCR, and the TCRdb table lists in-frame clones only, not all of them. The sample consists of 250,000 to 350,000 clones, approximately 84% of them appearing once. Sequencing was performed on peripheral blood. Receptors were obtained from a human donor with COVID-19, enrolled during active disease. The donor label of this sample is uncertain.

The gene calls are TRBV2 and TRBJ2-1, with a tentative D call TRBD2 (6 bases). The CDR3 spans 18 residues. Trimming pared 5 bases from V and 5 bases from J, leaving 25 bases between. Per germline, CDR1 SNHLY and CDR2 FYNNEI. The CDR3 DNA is TGTGCCAGCAGTACTAACCGGGACTTTCAGACAGTTAACAATGAGCAGTTCTTC. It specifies CASSTNRDFQTVNNEQFF. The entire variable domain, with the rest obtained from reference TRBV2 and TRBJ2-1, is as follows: EPEVTQTPSHQVTQMGQEVILRCVPISNHLYFYWYRQILGQKVEFLVSFYNNEISEKSEIFDDQFSVERPDGSNFTLKIRSTKLEDSAMYFCASSTNRDFQTVNNEQFFGPGTRLTVL.

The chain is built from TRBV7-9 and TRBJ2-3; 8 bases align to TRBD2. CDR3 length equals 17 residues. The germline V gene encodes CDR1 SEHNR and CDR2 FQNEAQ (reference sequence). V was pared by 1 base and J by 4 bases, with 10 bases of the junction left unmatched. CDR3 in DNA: TGTGCCAGCAGCTTAGGTTTTTGGACTAGCCCCCCAGATACGCAGTATTTT. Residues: CASSLGFWTSPPDTQYF.

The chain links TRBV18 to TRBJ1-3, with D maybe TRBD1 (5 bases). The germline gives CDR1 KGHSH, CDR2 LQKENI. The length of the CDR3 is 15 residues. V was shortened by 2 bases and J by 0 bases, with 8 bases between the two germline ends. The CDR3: CASSPGADSGNTIYF. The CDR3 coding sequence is TGTGCCAGCTCACCAGGGGCGGACTCTGGAAACACCATATATTTT.

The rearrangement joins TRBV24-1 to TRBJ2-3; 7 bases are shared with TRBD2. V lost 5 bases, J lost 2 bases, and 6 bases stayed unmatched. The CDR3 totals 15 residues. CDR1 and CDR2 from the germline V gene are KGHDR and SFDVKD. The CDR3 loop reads CATSGWGGSTDTQYF. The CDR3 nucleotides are TGTGCCACCAGTGGTTGGGGGGGATCCACAGATACGCAGTATTTT.

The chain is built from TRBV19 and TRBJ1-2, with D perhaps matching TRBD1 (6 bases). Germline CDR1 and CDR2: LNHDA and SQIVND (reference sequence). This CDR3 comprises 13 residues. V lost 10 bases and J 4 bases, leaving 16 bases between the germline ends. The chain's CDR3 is CATYRDGTYGYTF. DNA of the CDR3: TGTGCCACCTACAGGGATGGAACCTATGGCTACACCTTC.

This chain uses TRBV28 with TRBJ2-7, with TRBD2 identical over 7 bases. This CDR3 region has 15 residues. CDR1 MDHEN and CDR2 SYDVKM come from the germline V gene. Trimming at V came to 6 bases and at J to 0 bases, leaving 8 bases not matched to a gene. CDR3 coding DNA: TGTGCCAGCAGCCCGCGGGGGTCCAGCTCCTACGAGCAGTACTTC. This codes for CASSPRGSSSYEQYF. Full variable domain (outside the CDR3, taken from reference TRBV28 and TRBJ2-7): DVKVTQSSRYLVKRTGEKVFLECVQDMDHENMFWYRQDPGLGLRLIYFSYDVKMKEKGDIPEGYSVSREKKERFSLILESASTNQTSMYLCASSPRGSSSYEQYFGPGTRLTVT.

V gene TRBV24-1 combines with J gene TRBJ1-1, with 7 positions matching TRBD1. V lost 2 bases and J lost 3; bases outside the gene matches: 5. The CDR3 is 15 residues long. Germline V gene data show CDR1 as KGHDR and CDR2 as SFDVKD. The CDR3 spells CATSDSSRGDTEAFF. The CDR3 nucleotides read TGTGCCACCAGTGATTCTTCCAGGGGGGACACTGAAGCTTTCTTT.

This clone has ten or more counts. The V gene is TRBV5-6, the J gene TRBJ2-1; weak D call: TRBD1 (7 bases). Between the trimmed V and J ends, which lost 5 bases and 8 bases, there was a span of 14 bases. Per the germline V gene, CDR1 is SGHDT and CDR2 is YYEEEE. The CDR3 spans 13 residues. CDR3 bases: TGTGCCAGCAGTCGCGGGACAGTATATGAGCAGTTCTTC. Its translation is CASSRGTVYEQFF.